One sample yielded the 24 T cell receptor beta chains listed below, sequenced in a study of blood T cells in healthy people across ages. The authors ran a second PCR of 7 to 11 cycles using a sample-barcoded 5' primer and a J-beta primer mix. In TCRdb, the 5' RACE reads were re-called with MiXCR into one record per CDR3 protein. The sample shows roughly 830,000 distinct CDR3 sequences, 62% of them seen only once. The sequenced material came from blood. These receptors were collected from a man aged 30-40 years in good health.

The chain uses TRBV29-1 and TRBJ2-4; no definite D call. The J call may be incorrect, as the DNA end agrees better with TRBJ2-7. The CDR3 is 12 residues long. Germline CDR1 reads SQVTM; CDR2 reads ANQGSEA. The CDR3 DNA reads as TGCAGCGTTCGGCTTAGGGCGTACGAGCAGTACTTC. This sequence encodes CSVRLRAYEQYF.

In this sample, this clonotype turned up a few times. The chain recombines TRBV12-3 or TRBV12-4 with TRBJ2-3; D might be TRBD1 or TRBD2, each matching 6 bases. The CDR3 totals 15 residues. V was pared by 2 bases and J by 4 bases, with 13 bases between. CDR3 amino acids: CASSLKGGLADTQYF. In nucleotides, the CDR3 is TGTGCCAGCAGTTTAAAGGGGGGCCTTGCAGATACGCAGTATTTT.

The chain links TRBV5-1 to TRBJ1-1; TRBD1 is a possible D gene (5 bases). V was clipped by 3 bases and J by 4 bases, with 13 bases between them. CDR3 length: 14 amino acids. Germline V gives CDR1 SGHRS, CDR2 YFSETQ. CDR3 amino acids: CASSYDSRGTEAFF. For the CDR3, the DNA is TGCGCCAGCAGCTACGACAGTAGGGGCACTGAAGCTTTCTTT.

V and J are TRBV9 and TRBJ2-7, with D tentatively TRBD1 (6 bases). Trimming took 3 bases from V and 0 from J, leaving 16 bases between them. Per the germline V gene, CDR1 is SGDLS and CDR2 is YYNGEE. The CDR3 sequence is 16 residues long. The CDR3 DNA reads TGTGCCAGCAGCGCCCTGGGGGCAGAGAGCTCCTACGAGCAGTACTTC. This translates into CASSALGAESSYEQYF.

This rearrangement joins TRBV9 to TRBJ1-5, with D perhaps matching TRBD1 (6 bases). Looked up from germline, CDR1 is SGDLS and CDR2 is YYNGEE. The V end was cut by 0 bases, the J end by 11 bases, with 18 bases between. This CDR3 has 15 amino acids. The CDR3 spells CASSVDSGGAETQHF. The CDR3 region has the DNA TGTGCCAGCAGCGTAGATAGCGGGGGGGCGGAGACCCAGCATTTT.

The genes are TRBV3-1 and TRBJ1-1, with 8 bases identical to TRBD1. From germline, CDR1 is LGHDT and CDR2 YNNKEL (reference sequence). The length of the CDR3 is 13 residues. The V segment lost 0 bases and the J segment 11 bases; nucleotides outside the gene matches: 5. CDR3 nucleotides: TGTGCCAGCAGCCAAGAAGGGACAGGATCGGCTTTCTTT. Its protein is CASSQEGTGSAFF.

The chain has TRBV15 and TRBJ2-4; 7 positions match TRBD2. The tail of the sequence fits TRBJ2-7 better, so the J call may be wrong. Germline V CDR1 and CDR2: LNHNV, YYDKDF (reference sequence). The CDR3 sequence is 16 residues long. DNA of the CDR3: TGTGCCACCAGCAGAGATAGGGCGGGGGAATTTTACGAGCAGTACTTC. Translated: CATSRDRAGEFYEQYF.

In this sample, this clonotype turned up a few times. CDR3: CSAIRPGGRTGELFF. The CDR3, as DNA: TGCAGTGCTATACGGCCGGGGGGAAGAACCGGGGAGCTGTTTTTT. The chain couples TRBV20-1 to TRBJ2-2; 7 bases agree with TRBD2. The CDR3 extends over 15 amino acids. Germline CDR1 DFQATT, CDR2 SNEGSKA (reference sequence). With 4 bases clipped from V and 5 bases from J, the junction kept 10 bases outside the gene matches.

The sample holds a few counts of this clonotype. The CDR3 bases are TGTGCCAGCAGCTTGACAGGGGGCCCCTCTGGGGCCAACGTCCTGACTTTC. It is translated as CASSLTGGPSGANVLTF. This rearrangement joins TRBV7-9 to TRBJ2-6, with 10 bases lining up with TRBD1. Germline V CDR1 and CDR2: SEHNR, FQNEAQ (reference sequence). The CDR3 sequence is 17 residues long. V lost 3 bases to trimming and J lost 0 bases; unmatched junction nucleotides: 2. Based on the CDR3 plus reference TRBV7-9 and TRBJ2-6, the full variable domain is DTGVSQNPRHKITKRGQNVTFRCDPISEHNRLYWYRQTLGQGPEFLTYFQNEAQLEKSRLLSDRFSAERPKGSFSTLEIQRTEQGDSAMYLCASSLTGGPSGANVLTFGAGSRLTVL.

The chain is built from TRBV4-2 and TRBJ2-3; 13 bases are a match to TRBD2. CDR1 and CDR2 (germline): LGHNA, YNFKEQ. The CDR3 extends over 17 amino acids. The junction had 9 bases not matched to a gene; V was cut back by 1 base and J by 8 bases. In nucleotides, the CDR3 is TGTGCCAGCAGCCAAGGCGCTAGGGGACTAGCGGGGAGTACGCAGTATTTT. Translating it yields CASSQGARGLAGSTQYF.

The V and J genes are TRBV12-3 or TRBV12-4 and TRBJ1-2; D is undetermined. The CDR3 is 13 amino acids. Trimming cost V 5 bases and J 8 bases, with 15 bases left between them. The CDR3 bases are TGTGCCAGCAGTCCGGACGGGAAGCGGGGCTACACCTTC. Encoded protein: CASSPDGKRGYTF.

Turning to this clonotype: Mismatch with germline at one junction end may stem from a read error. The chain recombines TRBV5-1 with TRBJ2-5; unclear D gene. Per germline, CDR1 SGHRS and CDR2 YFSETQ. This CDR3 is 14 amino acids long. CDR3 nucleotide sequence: TGCGCCGGCAGCTTGGTTGGGTACCAAGAGACCCAGTACTTC. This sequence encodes CAGSLVGYQETQYF.

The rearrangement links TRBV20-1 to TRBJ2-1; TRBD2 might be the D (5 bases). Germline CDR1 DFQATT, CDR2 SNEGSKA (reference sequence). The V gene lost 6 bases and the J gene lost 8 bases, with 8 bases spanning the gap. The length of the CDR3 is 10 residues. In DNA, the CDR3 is TGCAGTGCGGAGGCCTATGAGCAGTTCTTC. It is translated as CSAEAYEQFF.

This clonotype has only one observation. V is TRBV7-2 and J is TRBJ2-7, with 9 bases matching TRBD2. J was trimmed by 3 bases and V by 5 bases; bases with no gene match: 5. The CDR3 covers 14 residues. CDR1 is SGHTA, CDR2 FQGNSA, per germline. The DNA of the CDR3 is TGTGCCAGCAGCGCCGGGACTAGCATCTACGAGCAGTACTTC. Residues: CASSAGTSIYEQYF.

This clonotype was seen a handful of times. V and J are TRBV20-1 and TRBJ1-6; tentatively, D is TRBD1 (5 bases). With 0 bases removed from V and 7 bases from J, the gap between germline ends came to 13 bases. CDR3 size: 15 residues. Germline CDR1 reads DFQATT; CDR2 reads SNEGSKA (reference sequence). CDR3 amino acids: CSARDAGRGNSPLHF. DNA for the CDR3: TGCAGTGCTAGAGATGCGGGGAGGGGAAATTCACCCCTCCACTTT.

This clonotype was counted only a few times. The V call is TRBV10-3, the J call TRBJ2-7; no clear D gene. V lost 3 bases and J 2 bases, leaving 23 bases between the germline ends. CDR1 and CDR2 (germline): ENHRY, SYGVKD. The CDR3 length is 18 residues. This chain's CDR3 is CAISDRIPTPGNPYEQYF. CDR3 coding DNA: TGTGCCATCAGTGATCGGATTCCGACTCCTGGAAACCCCTACGAGCAGTACTTC.

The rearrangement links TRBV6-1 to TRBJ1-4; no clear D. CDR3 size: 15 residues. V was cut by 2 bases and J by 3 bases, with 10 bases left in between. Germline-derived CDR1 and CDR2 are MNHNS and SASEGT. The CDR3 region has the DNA TGTGCCAGCAGTGAAATGTCCTCTGCTAATGAAAAACTGTTTTTT. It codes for CASSEMSSANEKLFF.

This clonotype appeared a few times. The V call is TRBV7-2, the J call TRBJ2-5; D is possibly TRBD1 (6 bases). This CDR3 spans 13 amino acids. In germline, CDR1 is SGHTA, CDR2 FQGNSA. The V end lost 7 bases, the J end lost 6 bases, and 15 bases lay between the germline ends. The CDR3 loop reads CASTLQGDQTQYF. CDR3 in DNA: TGTGCCAGCACTTTACAGGGTGACCAGACCCAGTACTTC.

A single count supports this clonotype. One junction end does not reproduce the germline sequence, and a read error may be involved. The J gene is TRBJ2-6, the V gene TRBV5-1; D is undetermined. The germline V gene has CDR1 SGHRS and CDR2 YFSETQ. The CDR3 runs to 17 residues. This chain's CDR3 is CANSSLPSGSGANVLTF. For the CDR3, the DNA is TGCGCCAACAGCTCCCTCCCCAGTGGCTCTGGGGCCAACGTCCTGACTTTC.

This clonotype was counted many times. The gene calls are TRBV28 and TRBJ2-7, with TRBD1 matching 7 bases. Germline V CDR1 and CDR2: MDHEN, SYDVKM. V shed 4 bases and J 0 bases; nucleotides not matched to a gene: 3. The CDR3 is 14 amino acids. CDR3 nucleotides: TGTGCCAGCAGTTCCGGGACAGCCTCCTACGAGCAGTACTTC. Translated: CASSSGTASYEQYF.

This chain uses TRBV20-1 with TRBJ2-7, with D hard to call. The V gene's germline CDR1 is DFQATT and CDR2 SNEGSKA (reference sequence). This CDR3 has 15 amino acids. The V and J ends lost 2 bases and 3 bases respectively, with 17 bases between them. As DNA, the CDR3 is TGCAGTGCTAGAATGCTTGCCAGTCCCGACTACGAGCAGTACTTC. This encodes CSARMLASPDYEQYF.

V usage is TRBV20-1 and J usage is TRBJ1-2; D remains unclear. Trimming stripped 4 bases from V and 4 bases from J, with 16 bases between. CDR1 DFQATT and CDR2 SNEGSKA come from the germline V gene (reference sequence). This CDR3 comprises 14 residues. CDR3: CSAKHVLLGYGYTF. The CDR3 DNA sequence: TGCAGTGCTAAACACGTCCTCCTCGGCTATGGCTACACCTTC.

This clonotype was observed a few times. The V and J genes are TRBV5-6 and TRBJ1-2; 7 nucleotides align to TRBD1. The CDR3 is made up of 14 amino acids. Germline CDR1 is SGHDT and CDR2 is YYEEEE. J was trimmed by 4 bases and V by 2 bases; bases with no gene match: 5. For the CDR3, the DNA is TGTGCCAGCAGCTTAGGGGGCGATGGCTATGGCTACACCTTC. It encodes CASSLGGDGYGYTF.

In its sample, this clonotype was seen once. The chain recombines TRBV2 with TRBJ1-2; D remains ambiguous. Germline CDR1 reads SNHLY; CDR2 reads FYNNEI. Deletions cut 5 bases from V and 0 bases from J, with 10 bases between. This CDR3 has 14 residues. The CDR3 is CASSIRGANYGYTF. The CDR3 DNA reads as TGTGCCAGCAGTATACGGGGAGCTAACTATGGCTACACCTTC.